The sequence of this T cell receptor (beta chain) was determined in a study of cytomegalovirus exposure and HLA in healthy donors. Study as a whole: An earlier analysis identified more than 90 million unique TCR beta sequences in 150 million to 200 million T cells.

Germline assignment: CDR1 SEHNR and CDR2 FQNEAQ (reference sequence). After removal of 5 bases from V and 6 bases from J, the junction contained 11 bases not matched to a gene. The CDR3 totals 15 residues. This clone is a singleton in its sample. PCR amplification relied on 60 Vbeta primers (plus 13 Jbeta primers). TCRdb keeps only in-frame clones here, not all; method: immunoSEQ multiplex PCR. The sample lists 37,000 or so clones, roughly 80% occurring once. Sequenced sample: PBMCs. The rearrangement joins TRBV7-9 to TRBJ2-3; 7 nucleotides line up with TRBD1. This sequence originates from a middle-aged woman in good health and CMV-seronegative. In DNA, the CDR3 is TGTGCCAGCAGCGCCGACAGGGTTGGGCCGGATACGCAGTATTTT. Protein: CASSADRVGPDTQYF.